This T cell receptor (beta chain) was sequenced during a study of T-cell memory formation after mild COVID-19. Germline V gene lookup returns CDR1 LGHDT and CDR2 YNNKEL (reference sequence). V lost 1 base and J lost 6, with 13 bases in between. This CDR3 is 15 amino acids long. There are a few counts of this clonotype. Via MiXCR, TCRdb re-called the 5' RACE reads, giving one row per CDR3 protein. The sample contains around 450,000 distinct CDR3 sequences, roughly 26% of which appear only once. This receptor was taken from an adult woman who had mild COVID-19 (a few samples of this study predate the infection). Cell type and time point are not known. Sequencing was carried out using PBMCs or a T cell subset sorted from them (not recorded which). The chain combines TRBV3-1 with TRBJ2-1; D remains unclear. The CDR3: CASSQGVSRANEQFF. The CDR3 nucleotides are TGTGCCAGCAGCCAAGGTGTAAGTAGGGCCAATGAGCAGTTCTTC.